Given below is one TCR beta chain in context. V shed 5 bases, J shed 5 bases, and the junction held 9 bases outside the gene matches. The CDR3 loop spans 17 amino acids. Germline V CDR1 and CDR2: LGHNT, FRNRAP. Authors' analysis steps: Reference gene primer amplification yielded estimated nucleated cell counts. TCRdb keeps only in-frame clones here, not all; method: immunoSEQ multiplex PCR. V, J and clone size were drawn from that table, and D and trimming were deduced from the DNA. This table holds some 250,000 clones, roughly 80% found once. The data are from a study of blood T cell repertoires in COVID-19.

The chain recombines TRBV12-5 with TRBJ2-1; 13 bases map to TRBD2. This TCR was recovered from an elderly woman with acute or convalescent COVID-19. Sequenced sample: peripheral blood. The CDR3 DNA reads TGTGCTAGTGGTGCCCCCGGGACTAGCGGGGTCCACAATGAGCAGTTCTTC. Translating gives CASGAPGTSGVHNEQFF.